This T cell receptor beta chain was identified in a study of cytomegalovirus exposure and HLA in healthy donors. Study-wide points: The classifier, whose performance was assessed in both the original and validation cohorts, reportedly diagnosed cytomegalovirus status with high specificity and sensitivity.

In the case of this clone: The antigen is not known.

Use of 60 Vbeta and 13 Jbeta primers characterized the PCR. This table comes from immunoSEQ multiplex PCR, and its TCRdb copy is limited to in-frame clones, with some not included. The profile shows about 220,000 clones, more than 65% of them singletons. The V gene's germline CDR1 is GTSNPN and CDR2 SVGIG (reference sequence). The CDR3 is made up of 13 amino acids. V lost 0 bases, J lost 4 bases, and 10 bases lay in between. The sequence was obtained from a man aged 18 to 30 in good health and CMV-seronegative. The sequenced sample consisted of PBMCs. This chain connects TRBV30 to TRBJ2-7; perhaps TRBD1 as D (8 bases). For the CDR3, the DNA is TGTGCCTGGAGTGTACAGGGGGGGTACGAGCAGTACTTC. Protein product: CAWSVQGGYEQYF.